Reported below is one T cell receptor beta chain. Its antigen is currently unknown. 5' RACE that incorporated UMI labels was used to prepare the TRB cDNA libraries. For each CDR3 protein, TCRdb gives one entry from its re-call of the 5' RACE reads, without DNA. Here the sample table reports about 150,000 distinct CDR3 sequences. Germline CDR1 LGHDT, CDR2 YNNKEL (reference sequence). CDR3 length: 14 amino acids. This sample is drawn from a study of CXCR3-negative and CXCR3-positive naive CD8 T cells. Study-level findings and limits: Comparably high diversity marked both naive subsets, whereas memory CD8+ cells had much lower diversity. TRB CDR3s of CXCR3-positive naive cells were more hydrophobic than those of CXCR3-negative naive cells.

The sample was naive CXCR3+ CD8+ T cells from blood. Subset of the sample: CD45RO-CCR7+CD27+CD95- naive CD8+ T cells expressing CXCR3 (TNR3+). The chain has TRBV3-1 and TRBJ1-5. This receptor was taken from a human donor in good health. Some clones in this sample may be carry-over from other donors' samples. This chain's CDR3 is CASSPMPGNQPQHF.